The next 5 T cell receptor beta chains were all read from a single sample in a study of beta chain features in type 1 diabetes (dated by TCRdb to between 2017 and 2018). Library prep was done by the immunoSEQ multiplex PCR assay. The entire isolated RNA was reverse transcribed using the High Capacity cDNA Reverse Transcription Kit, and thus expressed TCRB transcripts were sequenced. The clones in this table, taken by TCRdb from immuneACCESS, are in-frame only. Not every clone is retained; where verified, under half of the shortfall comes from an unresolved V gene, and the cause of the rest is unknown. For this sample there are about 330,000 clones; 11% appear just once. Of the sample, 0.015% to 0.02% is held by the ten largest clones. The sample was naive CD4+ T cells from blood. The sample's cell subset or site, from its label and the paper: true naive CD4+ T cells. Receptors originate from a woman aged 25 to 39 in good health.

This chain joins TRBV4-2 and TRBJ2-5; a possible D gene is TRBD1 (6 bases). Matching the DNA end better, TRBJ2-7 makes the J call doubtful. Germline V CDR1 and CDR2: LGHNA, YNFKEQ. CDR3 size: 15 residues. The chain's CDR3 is CASRTTVGAEYEQYF. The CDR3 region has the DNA TGTGCCAGCAGGACCACAGTGGGGGCTGAGTACGAGCAGTACTTC.

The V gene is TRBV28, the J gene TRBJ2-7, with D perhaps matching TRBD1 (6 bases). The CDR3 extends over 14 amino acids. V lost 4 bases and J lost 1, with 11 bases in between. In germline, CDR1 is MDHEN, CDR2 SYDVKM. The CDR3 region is CASSSSGQSYEQYF. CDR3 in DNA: TGTGCCAGCAGTTCCTCCGGACAGTCCTACGAGCAGTACTTC.

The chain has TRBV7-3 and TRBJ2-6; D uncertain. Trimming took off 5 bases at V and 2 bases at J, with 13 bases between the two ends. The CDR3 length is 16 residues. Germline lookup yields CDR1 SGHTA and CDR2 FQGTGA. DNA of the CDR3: TGTGCCAGCAGCCCACAGCCCGTTCCTGGGGCCAACGTCCTGACTTTC. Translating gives CASSPQPVPGANVLTF. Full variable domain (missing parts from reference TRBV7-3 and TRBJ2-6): GAGVSQTPSNKVTEKGKYVELRCDPISGHTALYWYRQSLGQGPEFLIYFQGTGAADDSGLPNDRFFAVRPEGSVSTLKIQRTERGDSAVYLCASSPQPVPGANVLTFGAGSRLTVL.

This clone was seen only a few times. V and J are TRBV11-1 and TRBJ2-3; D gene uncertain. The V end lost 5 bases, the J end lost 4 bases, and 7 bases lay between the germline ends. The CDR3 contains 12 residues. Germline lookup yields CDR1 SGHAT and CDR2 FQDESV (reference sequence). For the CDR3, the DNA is TGTGCCAGCAGCCCACAAGCAGATACGCAGTATTTT. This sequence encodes CASSPQADTQYF.

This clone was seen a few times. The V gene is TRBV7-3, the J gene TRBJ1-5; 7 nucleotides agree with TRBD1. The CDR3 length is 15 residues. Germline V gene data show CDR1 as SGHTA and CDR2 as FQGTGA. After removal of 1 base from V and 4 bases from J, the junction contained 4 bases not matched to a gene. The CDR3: CASSLKQGLNQPQHF. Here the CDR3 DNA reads TGTGCCAGCAGCTTAAAACAGGGGTTGAATCAGCCCCAGCATTTT.